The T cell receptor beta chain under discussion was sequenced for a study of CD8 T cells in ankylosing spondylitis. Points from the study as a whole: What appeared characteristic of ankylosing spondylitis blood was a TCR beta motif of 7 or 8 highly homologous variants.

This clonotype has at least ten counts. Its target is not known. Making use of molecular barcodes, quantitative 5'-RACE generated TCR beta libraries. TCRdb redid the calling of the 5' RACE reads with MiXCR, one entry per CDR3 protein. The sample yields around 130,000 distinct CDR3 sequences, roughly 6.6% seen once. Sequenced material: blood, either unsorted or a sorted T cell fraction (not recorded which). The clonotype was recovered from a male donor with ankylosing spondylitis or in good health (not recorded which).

CDR3 amino acids: CSVEDKRTGTGELFF. The CDR3, as DNA: TGCAGCGTTGAAGACAAGCGGACAGGCACCGGGGAGCTGTTTTTT. The J gene is TRBJ2-2, the V gene TRBV29-1; TRBD1 aligns across 7 bases. CDR1 SQVTM and CDR2 ANQGSEA come from the germline V gene. Unmatched junction bases numbered 5, after V lost 0 bases and J lost 4 bases. The CDR3 has 15 residues.